This TCR beta chain stems from a study of response to subunit inactivated influenza vaccine. The CDR3 has 14 amino acids. V lost 3 bases and J lost 3, with 8 bases in between. Germline lookup yields CDR1 SGHVS and CDR2 FNYEAQ. TCRdb passed the RT-PCR reads through MiXCR, listing each CDR3 protein once. Of 500,000 to 600,000 distinct CDR3 sequences in the sample, about 15% are singletons; the top ten hold 11%. This specimen consisted of PBMCs from blood, obtained approximately 12 days after vaccination. The receptor comes from a man aged 50 to 59 who received an inactivated influenza vaccine. The chain joins TRBV7-6 to TRBJ2-2; TRBD2 is a possible D gene (5 bases). CDR3 coding DNA: TGTGCCAGCAGCTTGCGGACTTACACCGGGGAGCTGTTTTTT. Translation gives CASSLRTYTGELFF.